The source of this TCR beta chain is a study of Graves' ophthalmopathy and Graves' hyperthyroidism. Scientists amplified the TCR beta CDR3 regions from RNA transcripts. HTBI-primed RT-PCR formed the first round, and a multiplex PCR formed the second. MiXCR was run by TCRdb on the multiplex PCR reads, yielding one entry per CDR3 protein. The sample comprises hundreds of thousands of distinct CDR3 sequences, about two fifths of which are singletons, and about 3.3% rests with the top ten. Germline V gene lookup returns CDR1 MGHDK and CDR2 SYGVNS. The CDR3 totals 15 residues. Trimming shortened V by 3 bases and J by 5 bases, and 16 bases separated the two germline ends.

The specimen was peripheral blood. The chain recombines TRBV25-1 with TRBJ2-5, with a possible D match to TRBD1 (7 bases). The receptor's source is an adult man with Graves' ophthalmopathy. CDR3 DNA: TGTGCCAGCAGTGACAGGGGGGCGACGGGGGAGACCCAGTACTTC. Its protein product is CASSDRGATGETQYF.